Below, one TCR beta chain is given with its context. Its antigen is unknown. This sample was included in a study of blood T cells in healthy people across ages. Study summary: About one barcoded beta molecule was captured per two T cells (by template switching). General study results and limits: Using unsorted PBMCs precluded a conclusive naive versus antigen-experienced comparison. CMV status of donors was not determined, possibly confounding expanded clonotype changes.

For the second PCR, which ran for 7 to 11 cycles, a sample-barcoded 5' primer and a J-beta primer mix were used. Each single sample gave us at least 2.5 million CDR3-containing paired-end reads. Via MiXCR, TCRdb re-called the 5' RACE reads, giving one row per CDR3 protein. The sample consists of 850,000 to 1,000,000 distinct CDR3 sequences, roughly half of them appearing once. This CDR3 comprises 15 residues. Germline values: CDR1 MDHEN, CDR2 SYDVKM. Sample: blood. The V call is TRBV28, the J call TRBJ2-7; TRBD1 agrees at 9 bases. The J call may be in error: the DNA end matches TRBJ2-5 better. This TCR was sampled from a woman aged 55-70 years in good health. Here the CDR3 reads CASSTRQGVRQTQYF. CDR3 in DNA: TGTGCCAGCAGTACCAGACAGGGGGTACGGCAGACCCAGTACTTC.